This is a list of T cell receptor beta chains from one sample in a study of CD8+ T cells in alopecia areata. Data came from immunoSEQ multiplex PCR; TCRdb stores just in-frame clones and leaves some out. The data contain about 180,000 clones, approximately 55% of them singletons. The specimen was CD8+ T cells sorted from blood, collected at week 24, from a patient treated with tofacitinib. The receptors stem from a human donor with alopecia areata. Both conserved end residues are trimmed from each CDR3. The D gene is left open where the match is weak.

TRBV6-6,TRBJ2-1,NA,ASSRRSAGPNNEQF
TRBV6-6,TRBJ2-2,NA,ASSYSNGYTGELF
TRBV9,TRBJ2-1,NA,ASSEPGEQF
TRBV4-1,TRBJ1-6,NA,ASSQEVNSPLH
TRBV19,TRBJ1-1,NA,ASSSLPGTGTSTEAF
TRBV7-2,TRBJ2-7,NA,ASSSVYGNEQY
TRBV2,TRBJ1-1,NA,ASSEGRGTEAF
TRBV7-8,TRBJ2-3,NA,ASSPQITDTQY
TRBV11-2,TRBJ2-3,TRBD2,AGQPSGERDTQY
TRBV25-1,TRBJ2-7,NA,ASSEQYEQY
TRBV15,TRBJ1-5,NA,ATSGPGPQH